The 20 T cell receptor beta chains listed next were all sequenced from one sample in a study of PD-L1 blockade in urothelial cancer. The assay was immunoSEQ multiplex PCR, and TCRdb's table has in-frame clones only and misses some. The data hold about 84,000 clones, with about 81% observed a single time. The source material was PBMCs, sampled around atezolizumab (anti-PD-L1) treatment. Every receptor here comes from a man aged 70 or older with urothelial cancer.

The chain combines TRBV20-1 with TRBJ2-7, with TRBD2 matching over 7 bases. V was pared by 5 bases and J by 3 bases, with 1 base of the junction left unmatched. Per germline, CDR1 DFQATT and CDR2 SNEGSKA (reference sequence). There are 11 residues in the CDR3. Here the CDR3 reads CSAWGGYEQYF. For the CDR3, the DNA is TGCAGTGCTTGGGGGGGCTACGAGCAGTACTTC.

Only a few counts were recorded for this clone. J is TRBJ2-7 and V is TRBV6-6, with 8 nucleotides matching TRBD2. The ends lost 7 bases at V and 0 bases at J; junction bases unmatched: 2. Germline V gives CDR1 MNHNY, CDR2 SVGAGI (reference sequence). CDR3 size: 13 residues. The CDR3 reads CASTGGVSYEQYF. As DNA, the CDR3 is TGTGCCAGCACCGGGGGGGTCTCCTACGAGCAGTACTTC.

CDR3: CASSGDRGQARGEKLFF. The CDR3 coding sequence is TGTGCCAGCAGCGGAGACAGGGGCCAGGCCCGGGGTGAAAAACTGTTTTTT. The gene calls are TRBV5-6 and TRBJ1-4; 8 bases match TRBD1. The CDR3 sequence is 17 residues long. After removal of 4 bases from V and 7 bases from J, the junction contained 15 bases not matched to a gene. Germline V lookup: CDR1 SGHDT, CDR2 YYEEEE. Full variable domain (missing parts from reference TRBV5-6 and TRBJ1-4): DAGVTQSPTHLIKTRGQQVTLRCSPKSGHDTVSWYQQALGQGPQFIFQYYEEEERQRGNFPDRFSGHQFPNYSSELNVNALLLGDSALYLCASSGDRGQARGEKLFFGSGTQLSVL.

This chain connects TRBV29-1 to TRBJ2-1; D perhaps matches TRBD1 (5 bases). The ends were cut back, 0 bases at V and 4 bases at J, with 13 bases in the middle. The CDR3 spans 15 residues. Germline lookup yields CDR1 SQVTM and CDR2 ANQGSEA. The CDR3 loop reads CSVEDLAGLYNEQFF. The CDR3 DNA reads as TGCAGCGTTGAAGATCTGGCAGGGTTGTACAATGAGCAGTTCTTC.

The CDR3 reads CASSLGRSEDTQYF. The CDR3 coding sequence is TGTGCCAGCAGCTTGGGGAGGAGCGAGGATACGCAGTATTTT. The genes are TRBV5-4 and TRBJ2-3; possible D gene TRBD2, 5 bases. Germline CDR1 reads SGHNT; CDR2 reads YYREEE (reference sequence). The CDR3 runs to 14 residues. V was pared by 0 bases and J by 6 bases, with 11 bases between.

J is TRBJ2-1 and V is TRBV6-1; TRBD1 matches at 8 bases. Per germline, CDR1 MNHNS and CDR2 SASEGT. The V gene end was trimmed by 6 bases and the J gene end by 9 bases; junction bases not matched to a gene: 7. The CDR3 runs to 13 residues. CDR3 residues: CASSTDRGGEQFF. The DNA of the CDR3 is TGTGCCAGCAGCACCGACAGGGGCGGTGAGCAGTTCTTC.

The chain has TRBV15 and TRBJ1-3; 8 bases are shared with TRBD1. Germline values: CDR1 LNHNV, CDR2 YYDKDF (reference sequence). The CDR3 extends over 15 amino acids. V lost 4 bases, J lost 2 bases, and 4 bases stayed unmatched. The CDR3 is CATSKRTGTGNTIYF. The CDR3 coding sequence is TGTGCCACCAGCAAGAGGACAGGGACTGGAAACACCATATATTTT.

This clone was observed a handful of times. The rearrangement uses TRBV11-2 and TRBJ2-5, with D tentatively TRBD2 (5 bases). Trimming shortened V by 6 bases and J by 4 bases, and 18 bases separated the two germline ends. The CDR3 covers 15 residues. Per the germline V gene, CDR1 is SGHAT and CDR2 is FQNNGV. For the CDR3, the DNA is TGTGCCAGCAGAATAAACCGAGCGGTCGGAGAGACCCAGTACTTC. It codes for CASRINRAVGETQYF.

The chain has TRBV7-6 and TRBJ2-3; weak D call: TRBD2 (6 bases). The CDR3 covers 15 residues. CDR1 and CDR2 from the germline V gene are SGHVS and FNYEAQ. With 0 bases removed from V and 0 bases from J, the gap between germline ends came to 7 bases. CDR3 nucleotides: TGTGCCAGCAGCTTAGCCGGGACTAGCACAGATACGCAGTATTTT. It is translated as CASSLAGTSTDTQYF.

The V call is TRBV5-6, the J call TRBJ1-2; 9 bases map to TRBD1. Germline CDR1 and CDR2: SGHDT and YYEEEE. This CDR3 has 14 residues. The trim removed 3 bases at V and 5 bases at J, leaving 5 bases unmatched. For the CDR3, the DNA is TGTGCCAGCAGCTCCCGGGACAGGGTTTATGGCTACACCTTC. Translation: CASSSRDRVYGYTF.

The V call is TRBV5-6, the J call TRBJ1-1, with D perhaps matching TRBD1 (6 bases). Deletions cut 1 base from V and 4 bases from J, with 11 bases between. Germline loops: CDR1 SGHDT, CDR2 YYEEEE. This CDR3 region has 14 residues. This chain's CDR3 is CASSLRAGATEAFF. For the CDR3, the DNA is TGTGCCAGCAGCTTGAGAGCGGGGGCCACTGAAGCTTTCTTT.

The chain uses TRBV6-5 and TRBJ2-2; 11 bases map to TRBD2. After removal of 6 bases from V and 6 bases from J, the junction contained 6 bases not matched to a gene. CDR3 length: 15 residues. Per germline, CDR1 MNHEY and CDR2 SVGAGI. For the CDR3, the DNA is TGTGCCAGCAGCCGTAGCGGGGGGGCCGCCGGGGAGCTGTTTTTT. Its translation: CASSRSGGAAGELFF.

The CDR3 DNA is TGTGCCAGCAGCCCAGTCGGGGTAGCGGGGGATTCCAGAGAGACCCAGTACTTC. Its protein is CASSPVGVAGDSRETQYF. The chain combines TRBV7-9 with TRBJ2-5, with 9 bases aligning to TRBD2. Germline V gene data show CDR1 as SEHNR and CDR2 as FQNEAQ (reference sequence). With 5 bases clipped from V and 4 bases from J, the junction kept 17 bases outside the gene matches. The CDR3 has 18 residues.

The chain uses TRBV5-6 and TRBJ2-3; 7 nucleotides line up with TRBD1. Germline V gives CDR1 SGHDT, CDR2 YYEEEE. With V trimmed by 1 base and J by 8 bases, 7 bases remained unmatched. CDR3 length: 14 amino acids. The CDR3 coding sequence is TGTGCCAGCAGCTTGTTCCAACAGGGGCGTACGCAGTATTTT. Its translation is CASSLFQQGRTQYF. The whole variable domain, remainder taken from reference TRBV5-6 and TRBJ2-3, is DAGVTQSPTHLIKTRGQQVTLRCSPKSGHDTVSWYQQALGQGPQFIFQYYEEEERQRGNFPDRFSGHQFPNYSSELNVNALLLGDSALYLCASSLFQQGRTQYFGPGTRLTVL.

The chain couples TRBV5-1 to TRBJ2-5; tentatively, D is TRBD1 (6 bases). The germline V gene encodes CDR1 SGHRS and CDR2 YFSETQ. V was trimmed by 4 bases and J by 2 bases, leaving 15 bases between them. This CDR3 contains 15 residues. The CDR3 nucleotides are TGCGCCAGCAGCATCTCCGGGACAAAACAAGAGACCCAGTACTTC. The encoded protein is CASSISGTKQETQYF.

This clone has a single count. The V gene is TRBV9, the J gene TRBJ2-1; weak D call: TRBD2 (5 bases). In germline, CDR1 is SGDLS, CDR2 YYNGEE. This CDR3 is 13 amino acids long. V was shortened by 3 bases and J by 8 bases, with 12 bases between the two germline ends. CDR3 amino acids: CASSADSTDEQFF. CDR3 nucleotide sequence: TGTGCCAGCAGCGCGGACTCGACCGATGAGCAGTTCTTC.

The chain links TRBV7-8 to TRBJ2-7; D unclear. The CDR3 length is 12 residues. Germline V gene data show CDR1 as SGHVS and CDR2 as FQNEAQ. V was pared by 5 bases and J by 4 bases, with 9 bases between. CDR3 sequence (DNA): TGTGCCAGCAGCCCCGGTTCTTACGAGCAGTACTTC. It codes for CASSPGSYEQYF.

The gene calls are TRBV5-4 and TRBJ1-5; D is unresolved. The CDR3 is 15 residues long. Trimming shortened V by 5 bases and J by 2 bases, and 14 bases separated the two germline ends. Germline CDR1 SGHNT, CDR2 YYREEE (reference sequence). The chain's CDR3 is CASSSGPVGNQPQHF. CDR3 sequence (DNA): TGTGCCAGCAGTTCGGGTCCGGTCGGCAATCAGCCCCAGCATTTT.

This chain links TRBV18 with TRBJ2-1; 11 positions match TRBD1. This CDR3 contains 18 residues. V lost 4 bases, J lost 3 bases, and 11 bases stayed unmatched. In germline, CDR1 is KGHSH, CDR2 LQKENI. CDR3 in amino acids: CASSRPWGGTGGYNEQFF. CDR3 coding DNA: TGTGCCAGCTCACGACCTTGGGGGGGGACAGGGGGCTACAATGAGCAGTTCTTC.

V gene TRBV7-2 combines with J gene TRBJ1-2; TRBD1 is a possible D gene (5 bases). Germline assignment: CDR1 SGHTA and CDR2 FQGNSA. The length of the CDR3 is 13 residues. Trimming left V 2 bases short and J 4 bases short, with 8 bases between. Here the CDR3 DNA reads TGTGCCAGCAGCTTATCCAGGGTCTATGGCTACACCTTC. Amino acids: CASSLSRVYGYTF.